The T cell receptor (beta chain) described here comes from a study of radiotherapy plus CTLA-4 blockade in lung cancer. Study findings and constraints: Some TCR clones had been derived from tumors. These clones expanded in peripheral blood after radiotherapy plus ipilimumab. It was early blood T cell clone dynamics, with interferon-beta, that reportedly best predicted response.

In this sample, this clone turned up once. Its target is unknown. Profiling relied on immunoSEQ multiplex PCR, and the TCRdb table lists in-frame clones only, not all of them. The sample contains some 120,000 clones, about four fifths of which appear only once. CDR1 SGHTA and CDR2 FQGNSA come from the germline V gene. The length of the CDR3 is 15 residues. Losses at the gene ends were 5 bases for V and 10 bases for J; bases not matched to a gene: 7. Each patient with chemo-refractory metastatic non-small-cell lung cancer was treated with focal radiation plus CTLA-4 blockade using ipilimumab. The sample consisted of peripheral blood, taken from a patient treated with radiotherapy plus ipilimumab. The sequence came from a human donor with non-small cell lung cancer that progressed on radiotherapy plus ipilimumab. Some clones in this sample may be carry-over from other donors' samples. V and J are TRBV7-2 and TRBJ1-6, with 11 positions matching TRBD1. CDR3 bases: TGTGCCAGCAGCGTATGGGACAGGGGGTCCTCACCCCTCCACTTT. It encodes CASSVWDRGSSPLHF.